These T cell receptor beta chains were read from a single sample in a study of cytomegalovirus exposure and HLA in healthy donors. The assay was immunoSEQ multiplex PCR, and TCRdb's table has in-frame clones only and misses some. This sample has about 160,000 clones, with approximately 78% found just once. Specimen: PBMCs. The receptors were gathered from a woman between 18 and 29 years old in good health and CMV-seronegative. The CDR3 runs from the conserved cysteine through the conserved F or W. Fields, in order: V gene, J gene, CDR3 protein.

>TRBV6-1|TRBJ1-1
CASSPGNTEAFF
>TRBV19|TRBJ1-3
CASRPEASSGNTIYF
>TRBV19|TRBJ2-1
CASSSQGAKGDEQFF
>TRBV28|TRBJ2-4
CASALEWHIQYF
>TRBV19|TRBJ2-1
CASRHLAGSNEQFF
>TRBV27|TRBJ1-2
CATRWTGGILEYGYTF
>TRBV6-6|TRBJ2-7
CASTASRLAGAYEQYF
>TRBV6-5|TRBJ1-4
CASGGRPNEKLFF
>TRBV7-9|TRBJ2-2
CASSLAFSRENTGELFF
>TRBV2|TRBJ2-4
CASSGPAGSNNKNIQYF
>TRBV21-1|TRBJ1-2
CASSKIVSRPHGYTF
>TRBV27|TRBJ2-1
CASSFRDRLYNEQFF
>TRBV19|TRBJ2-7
CASSISGRTTYEQYF
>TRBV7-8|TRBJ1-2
CASSARQGSRGYTF
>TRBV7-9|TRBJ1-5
CASSLTAGNQPQHF
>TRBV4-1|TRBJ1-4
CASSPLGSRYEKLFF
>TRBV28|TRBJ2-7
CASSLRPGEAYEQYF
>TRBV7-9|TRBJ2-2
CASSLGWSAGQNTGELFF
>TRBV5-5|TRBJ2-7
CASRFWTATGEQYF
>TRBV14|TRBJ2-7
CASSQRQGNSYEQYF
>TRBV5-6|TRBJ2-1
CASSLIPRQGDLRQFF
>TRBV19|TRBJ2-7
CASTGTGSSYEQYF
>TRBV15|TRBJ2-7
CATSRGSRWTGQGYEQYF
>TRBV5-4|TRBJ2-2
CASSFETSGRGDTGELFF
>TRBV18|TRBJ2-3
CASSTIFAGGAVDTQYF
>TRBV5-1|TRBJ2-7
CASSFATDYEQYF
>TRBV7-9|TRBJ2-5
CSSSFSRETQYF
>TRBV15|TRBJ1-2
CATSRERGRGHGYTF
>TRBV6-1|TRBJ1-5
CASSESVRVQPQHF
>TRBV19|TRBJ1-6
CASSMTGKSPLHF
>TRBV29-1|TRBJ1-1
CSVQQGANTEAFF
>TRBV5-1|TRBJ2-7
CASSWNREKTYEQYF
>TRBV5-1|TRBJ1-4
CASSLQGAKGEKLFF
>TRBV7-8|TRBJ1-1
CASSSGQGRSTEAFF
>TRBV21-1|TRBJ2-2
CASKMVGDTGELFF
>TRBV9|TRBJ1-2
CASSGQGARYGYTF
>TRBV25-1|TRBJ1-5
CASSGSGTDHYSNQPQHF
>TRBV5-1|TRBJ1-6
CASSLAGGRVNSPLHF
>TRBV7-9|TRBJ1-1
CASRRVTGGTEAFF
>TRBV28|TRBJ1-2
CASTGPLYSEEGYGYTF
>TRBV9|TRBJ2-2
CASSVGRNTGELFF
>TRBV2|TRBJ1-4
CASSELRSFFF
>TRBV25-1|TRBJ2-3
CASSAPGTSSDTQYF
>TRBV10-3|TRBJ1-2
CAISPTGVAGYTF
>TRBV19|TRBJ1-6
CASSTPGKVGSPLHF
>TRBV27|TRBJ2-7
CASRRLAGGFGEQYF
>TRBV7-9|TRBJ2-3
CASSLGRDSTDTQYF
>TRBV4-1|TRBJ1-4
CASSQDRGGSEKLFF
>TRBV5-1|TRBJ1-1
CASSLVHNTEAFF
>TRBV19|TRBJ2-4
CASSIPDRANGNIQYF
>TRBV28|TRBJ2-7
CASRSGTGSLYEQYF
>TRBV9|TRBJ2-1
CASSARFSYNEQFF
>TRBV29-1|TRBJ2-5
CSVTGAEKTQYF
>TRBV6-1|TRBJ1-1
CASSPQVNTEAFF